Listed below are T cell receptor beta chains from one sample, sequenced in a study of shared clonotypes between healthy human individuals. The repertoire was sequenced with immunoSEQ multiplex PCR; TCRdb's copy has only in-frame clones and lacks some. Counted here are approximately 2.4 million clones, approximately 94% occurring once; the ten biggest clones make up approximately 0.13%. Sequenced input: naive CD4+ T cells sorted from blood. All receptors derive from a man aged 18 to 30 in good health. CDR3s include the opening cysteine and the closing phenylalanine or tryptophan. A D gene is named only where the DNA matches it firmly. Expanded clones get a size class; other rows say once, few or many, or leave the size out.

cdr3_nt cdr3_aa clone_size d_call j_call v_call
TGTGCCATCAGCGAGGGGACTAGCGGTATCAATGAGCAGTTCTTC CAISEGTSGINEQFF - TRBD2 TRBJ2-1 TRBV10-3
TGTGCCAGCAGTCCCCTCAGGCAGAGCACAGATACGCAGTATTTT CASSPLRQSTDTQYF - - TRBJ2-3 TRBV6-5
TGTGCCAGTAGTTCGGCAGGGGGTGCCTATGGCTACACCTTC CASSSAGGAYGYTF - TRBD1 TRBJ1-2 TRBV19
TGTGCCAGCAGTTTGGGTAGCTCTGGGGCCAACGTCCTGACTTTC CASSLGSSGANVLTF - - TRBJ2-6 TRBV28
TGTGCCTGGAAATCGGGGAAATCACCCCTCCACTTT CAWKSGKSPLHF - - TRBJ1-6 TRBV30
TGTGCCAGCAGCTCGACTAGATCCTACGAGCAGTACTTC CASSSTRSYEQYF - - TRBJ2-7 TRBV7-2
TGTGCCTGGAGCCTGGGACCGAGACAAAATTATGGCTACACCTTC CAWSLGPRQNYGYTF - - TRBJ1-2 TRBV30
TGTGCCAGCAGGGGGACAGGGGGATTGAACACTGAAGCTTTCTTT CASRGTGGLNTEAFF - TRBD1 TRBJ1-1 TRBV28
TGTGCCAGTAGAGACACCGGGACAGGGCAAGAGACCCAGTACTTC CASRDTGTGQETQYF - TRBD1 TRBJ2-5 TRBV19
TGTGCCAGCAGTTACGTTGGAGAGCAGTACTTC CASSYVGEQYF - - TRBJ2-7 TRBV6-6
TGTGCCAGCCGTGGACAGAACTATGGCTACACCTTC CASRGQNYGYTF - - TRBJ1-2 TRBV5-4
TGTGCCAGCAGTGGACAGGGCGGAGGCGAGCAGTACTTC CASSGQGGGEQYF - TRBD1 TRBJ2-7 TRBV2
TGTGCCAGCAGCCCGACAGGGCTCGGCAGCTACGAGCAGTACTTC CASSPTGLGSYEQYF once TRBD1 TRBJ2-7 TRBV6-5
TGTGCCAGCAGTGGAAGGGGGAGGGGATCGGGGCTCTATAGCAATCAGCCCCAGCATTTT CASSGRGRGSGLYSNQPQHF once - TRBJ1-5 TRBV6-1
TGTGCCAGCAGTTATAGACTAGCGGGAGACGAGCAGTACTTC CASSYRLAGDEQYF - TRBD2 TRBJ2-7 TRBV6-5
TGTGCCAGCAGCTTACAGGTCACCGGGGAGCTGTTTTTT CASSLQVTGELFF - - TRBJ2-2 TRBV2
TGTGCCAGCTCATTGGACAGGGGACGAGAGACCCAGTACTTC CASSLDRGRETQYF - TRBD1 TRBJ2-5 TRBV18
TGTGCCAGCAGGCCAGGGGACAGGGCCACTGAAGCTTTCTTT CASRPGDRATEAFF - TRBD1 TRBJ1-1 TRBV5-4
TGTGCCAGCAGCGTAGCCGGGGGGACCGACCCCTCTGGAAACACCATATATTTT CASSVAGGTDPSGNTIYF - - TRBJ1-3 TRBV9
TGTGCCAGCAGTGAAGGGTCGGGGCAGAGGCGCTACACCTTC CASSEGSGQRRYTF - - TRBJ1-2 TRBV6-1
TGCAGCGTTGCAGGGGAGCCATGGAACACTGAAGCTTTCTTT CSVAGEPWNTEAFF - - TRBJ1-1 TRBV29-1
TGTGCCAGCTCATCGTCCTCCGATGGTTCACCCCTCCACTTT CASSSSSDGSPLHF - - TRBJ1-6 TRBV18
TGTGCCAGCAGTGAAGGACTAGCGGGATACAATGAGCAGTTCTTC CASSEGLAGYNEQFF - TRBD2 TRBJ2-1 TRBV2
TGTGCCAGTAGTTGGGTGAGCTCCTATAATTCACCCCTCCACTTT CASSWVSSYNSPLHF - - TRBJ1-6 TRBV19
TGTGCCAGCAGCCTAGGATCTTTGGGTAGCTACACCTTC CASSLGSLGSYTF few - TRBJ1-2 TRBV14
TGTGCCAGCAGTTTATTACTGCAGCCCCAGCATTTT CASSLLLQPQHF - - TRBJ1-5 TRBV28
TGCGCCAGCAGCCAGGATCAGGGTTTCTATGGCTACACCTTC CASSQDQGFYGYTF - - TRBJ1-2 TRBV4-1
TGTGCCAGCAGTTTAAGTGACAGAATCTACGAGCAGTACTTC CASSLSDRIYEQYF - - TRBJ2-7 TRBV28
TGTGCCAGCAGTTTCGGACAGCCCACAGATACGCAGTATTTT CASSFGQPTDTQYF - - TRBJ2-3 TRBV6-6
TGTGCCAGCAGACAACAGGGGGAGTACGAGCAGTACTTC CASRQQGEYEQYF - TRBD1 TRBJ2-7 TRBV6-5
TGTGCCAGCAGTTTTACGGGCAGCTCTGGGGCCAACGTCCTGACTTTC CASSFTGSSGANVLTF - - TRBJ2-6 TRBV6-5
TGTGCCACCAGCAGAGACGGACGGTTCGATGAAAAACTGTTTTTT CATSRDGRFDEKLFF - - TRBJ1-4 TRBV15
TGTGCCAGCAGTACTAGGACAGGGATGAACACTGAAGCTTTCTTT CASSTRTGMNTEAFF - TRBD1 TRBJ1-1 TRBV6-6
TGTGCCAGCAGCCAACGCACAGGGGGTGTGGACTACACCTTC CASSQRTGGVDYTF - TRBD1 TRBJ1-2 TRBV5-5
TGTGCCTGGGGATCGTCAGGGTCTAGCTCCTACGAGCAGTACTTC CAWGSSGSSSYEQYF - - TRBJ2-7 TRBV30